This TCR beta chain was observed in a study of prognosis after radiotherapy for stage I lung cancer. Overall study results and limits: Unique TCR clone counts were lower following stereotactic body radiation therapy (median roughly 9,900 versus 7,200). Patients with metastases reportedly showed TRBV and TRBJ gene usage that differed from patients without metastases.

The genomic DNA TCR beta CDR3 region underwent two rounds of multiplex PCR. The use of primers specific to each TRBV and TRBJ gene characterized first-round PCR. Second-round PCR used universal primers. TCRdb ran MiXCR on the multiplex PCR reads and lists one entry per CDR3 protein. Among about 14,000 distinct CDR3 sequences listed, roughly 27% were seen once. Comments on this clonotype: Antigen unknown.

The trim removed 4 bases at V and 7 bases at J, leaving 10 bases unmatched. Germline assignment: CDR1 MNHEY and CDR2 SVGEGT. This CDR3 contains 15 residues. This rearrangement joins TRBV6-2 or TRBV6-3 to TRBJ2-5, with 9 bases that match TRBD2. This receptor was identified in a donor at least 50 years old with non-small cell lung cancer. The material sequenced was PBMCs, taken before or after stereotactic body radiation therapy (not recorded which). The CDR3 region is CASSSPSGKHGTQYF. The CDR3 DNA follows: TGTGCCAGCAGTTCTCCTAGCGGGAAACATGGGACCCAGTACTTC.